This T cell receptor (beta chain) emerged from a study of blood T cell repertoires in COVID-19. Study-wide background: Sample material is recorded as cDNA or gDNA derived from T cells, B-cell-depleted T cells, or PBMCs.

This CDR3 contains 15 residues. CDR1 is SGHRS, CDR2 YFSETQ, per germline. V shed 7 bases and J 2 bases; nucleotides not matched to a gene: 7. Original processing methods: Counts of nucleated cells, estimated from reference gene primer amplification, were obtained. The protocol was immunoSEQ multiplex PCR, while the TCRdb copy is restricted to in-frame clones and leaves out a portion. The V and J calls and the clone size are those of that table, but D and trimming were determined from the DNA. Among over 350,000 clones listed, roughly 90% were seen once. Adults between roughly 18 and 100 years of age took part from fewer than 30 US areas. Clinical history as reported by participants underpinned cohort assignment.

The sequence derives from a woman in her twenties or thirties with acute COVID-19. The material sequenced was PBMCs or T cells enriched from blood (not recorded which). The chain combines TRBV5-1 with TRBJ1-5; 9 positions agree with TRBD1. CDR3 nucleotides: TGCGCCAGCGCACCGGGACAGGGAGGCAATCAGCCCCAGCATTTT. Protein product: CASAPGQGGNQPQHF.